The subject of this entry is one T cell receptor beta chain. Its antigen is unidentified. This entry belongs to a study of radiation and T cells in renal cell carcinoma. Germline lookup yields CDR1 SGHTA and CDR2 FQGNSA. The CDR3 spans 15 residues. V lost 4 bases and J 6 bases, leaving 18 bases between the germline ends. The study, taken as a whole, reports: From baseline, blood top tumor clonotypes peaked at 2 weeks post-radiation.

TCRdb keeps only in-frame clones here, not all; method: immunoSEQ multiplex PCR. The table records about 78,000 clones, nearly 90% of them present only once. Described time point: blood 4 weeks post-SBRT, at nephrectomy. Treatment indicated: 15 Gy SBRT to primary tumor, nephrectomy 4 weeks later. Nephrectomy followed 15 Gy stereotactic body radiation by 4 weeks. Radiation-treated patients gave blood at baseline, week 2 and week 4. The patient's renal cell carcinoma had clear cell pathology. The TCR sequence derives from a woman between 65 and 79 years old with renal cell carcinoma. Sequenced material: blood, taken from a patient whose treatment included radiotherapy and nephrectomy. The chain joins TRBV7-2 to TRBJ1-1, with D unclear. CDR3 nucleotides: TGTGCCAGCAGCTCCCTTCCCGGAGGGCAGCCTGAAGCTTTCTTT. Protein product: CASSSLPGGQPEAFF.